A single T cell receptor beta chain is shown here with its context. This entry belongs to a study of blood T cell repertoires in COVID-19. Study overall: T cells, B-cell-depleted T cells, or PBMCs provided the cDNA or gDNA that served as material.

Sequencing used immunoSEQ multiplex PCR; TCRdb keeps in-frame clones, though not all of them. The data contain about 130,000 clones, approximately 85% of them singletons. Recruited during active infection, patients (from Seattle) were subsequently followed longitudinally. Germline CDR1 is MDHEN and CDR2 is SYDVKM. V lost 6 bases and J lost 2, with 13 bases in between. The CDR3 spans 15 residues. Sequenced sample: peripheral blood. The source of this sequence is a man aged 25-45 years with COVID-19, enrolled during active disease. The rearrangement links TRBV28 to TRBJ2-2; D is perhaps TRBD2 (5 bases). Here the CDR3 reads CASSSSGGNTGELFF. As DNA, the CDR3 is TGTGCCAGCAGCTCGAGCGGAGGCAACACCGGGGAGCTGTTTTTT.